Sequencing of this TCR beta chain was carried out in a study of Graves' ophthalmopathy and Graves' hyperthyroidism. Trimming took 3 bases from V and 0 from J; bases not matched to a gene: 8. The CDR3 runs to 19 residues. Germline CDR1 is MNHNS and CDR2 is SASEGT. This clonotype was detected many times. Its antigen is not known. The study's findings and limits: Most thyroid clonotypes expanded beyond 0.001 frequency were also found in blood.

Amplification of TCR beta CDR3 regions used RNA transcripts. HTBI-primed RT-PCR formed the first round, and a multiplex PCR formed the second. TCRdb recomputed calls from the multiplex PCR reads with MiXCR, one row per CDR3 protein. Among about 620,000 distinct CDR3 sequences, 22% were seen once, and the ten largest hold approximately 6.9%. The chain links TRBV6-1 to TRBJ2-7, with 16 positions matching TRBD2. The sequenced material came from peripheral blood. This TCR was sampled from a woman aged 18-35 years with stable Graves' hyperthyroidism. Some clones in this sample may be carry-over from other donors' samples. The CDR3 nucleotides are TGTGCCAGCAGTGATATGGGACTAGCGGGAGGGTCTAGCTCCTACGAGCAGTACTTC. It is translated as CASSDMGLAGGSSSYEQYF.